This T cell receptor (beta chain) was recovered during a study of blood T cell repertoires in COVID-19. At the level of the study: Samples came from the United States, Italy and Spain, spanning acute and convalescent COVID-19.

TCRdb's copy holds only in-frame clones and misses some; the assay was immunoSEQ multiplex PCR. The data show some 80,000 clones, with around four fifths seen just once and over 15% held by the top ten. From germline, CDR1 is SNHLY and CDR2 FYNNEI. The V segment lost 4 bases and the J segment 6 bases; nucleotides outside the gene matches: 10. The CDR3 loop spans 16 amino acids. The clonotype comes from a man older than 75 with active or convalescent COVID-19. The sample comprised peripheral blood. The chain carries TRBV2 and TRBJ1-5, with TRBD1 identical over 9 bases. The CDR3: CASSGVPDRGIQPQHF. Written as DNA, the CDR3 is TGTGCCAGCAGTGGTGTCCCAGACAGGGGGATTCAGCCCCAGCATTTT.